The present T cell receptor (beta chain) was sequenced within a study of shared clonotypes between healthy human individuals. Naivety among CD8 cells was defined by CD45RO negativity and positive CCR7 selection, thereby excluding terminally differentiated effector memory CD45RA+ cells. The donors were adults (healthy and HIV-negative) with no recent acute infections or vaccinations. Deep-level settings were used for running the assay. Clones were sequenced by immunoSEQ multiplex PCR, and TCRdb holds only the in-frame ones, with some missing. There are around 2,100,000 clones in the sample; about 95% occur only once, and less than 1.5% lies in the top ten. The CDR3 has 15 residues. V trimming: 2 bases; J trimming: 6 bases; junction bases outside the gene matches: 4. Germline-derived CDR1 and CDR2 are MNHEY and SVGAGI.

The receptor was derived from a man aged 18 to 35 in good health. The material sequenced was naive CD8+ T cells sorted from blood. The chain carries TRBV6-5 and TRBJ2-2, with 9 bases lining up with TRBD1. The CDR3, as DNA: TGTGCCAGCAGTTACCAGGGACAGGGTTCCGGGGAGCTGTTTTTT. It yields the protein CASSYQGQGSGELFF.